The clone carrying this T cell receptor (beta chain) was found many times. These data belong to a study of spatial heterogeneity in lung cancer. Noted time point: sample taken at primary tumor resection. Whole RNA from tumor, nontumor lung or frozen PBMC was sequenced unsorted. Each TCR cDNA molecule carried a unique molecular identifier. TCRdb re-called the 5' RACE reads with MiXCR, one entry per CDR3 protein. The sample includes 6,000 or so distinct CDR3 sequences, under 15% of them seen just once. V dropped 6 bases and J dropped 5 bases, with 13 bases sitting between them. Germline V CDR1 and CDR2: ENHRY, SYGVKD. CDR3 length: 14 residues.

The sample consisted of normal lung tissue next to the tumor, taken at surgery. The chain couples TRBV10-3 to TRBJ1-4; possibly TRBD1 for D (5 bases). This sequence was found in a male donor with early-stage non-small cell lung cancer. CDR3 in DNA: TGTGCCATCAGCCCGGGACTGAGCAATGAAAAACTGTTTTTT. This translates into CAISPGLSNEKLFF.